Presented here are 25 T cell receptor beta chains from one specimen sequenced in a study of regulatory T cells in long-lasting Graves disease. CDR3-region Arm-PCR and iRepertoire HTBI primers produced the TCR beta libraries. One entry per CDR3 protein, called by TCRdb with MiXCR from the multiplex PCR reads. The data show 450,000 or so distinct CDR3 sequences, roughly 20% seen once. Time point indicated: persistent/refractory GD, antithyroid drugs over 5 years with positive TRAb. PBMC RNA was the source of the TCR library. Sample: peripheral blood mononuclear cells (PBMCs), taken when the disease was refractory, from a patient treated with antithyroid drugs. The source of these receptors is a female donor with Graves disease.

This clonotype has just a few counts. The rearrangement links TRBV18 to TRBJ2-7, with D unclear. The V end lost 3 bases, the J end lost 5 bases, and 14 bases lay between the germline ends. CDR3 length: 14 residues. Germline loops: CDR1 KGHSH, CDR2 LQKENI. The CDR3 DNA is TGTGCCAGCTCACCCCTCCACCCTGGCGACGAGCAGTACTTC. It translates to CASSPLHPGDEQYF.

The CDR3 sequence: CASSQATGTYEQYF. For the CDR3, the DNA is TGCGCCAGCAGCCAAGCGACGGGTACCTACGAGCAGTACTTC. V usage is TRBV4-3 and J usage is TRBJ2-7; no clear D gene. The CDR3 contains 14 residues. V was pared by 1 base and J by 2 bases, with 9 bases between. Germline CDR1 is LGHNA and CDR2 is YSLEER.

The rearrangement links TRBV19 to TRBJ1-1; TRBD1 is a possible D gene (5 bases). The V and J ends lost 7 bases and 4 bases respectively, with 13 bases between them. The germline V gene has CDR1 LNHDA and CDR2 SQIVND (reference sequence). This CDR3 contains 13 residues. The CDR3 spells CASKQDDGTEAFF. The DNA of the CDR3 is TGTGCCAGTAAACAGGACGACGGCACTGAAGCTTTCTTT.

The chain combines TRBV29-1 with TRBJ1-1; D is possibly TRBD1 (6 bases). The V gene lost 8 bases and the J gene lost 5 bases, with 12 bases spanning the gap. In germline, CDR1 is SQVTM, CDR2 ANQGSEA. This CDR3 is built from 11 residues. CDR3 amino acids: CSIRGRTEAFF. The DNA of the CDR3 is TGCAGCATACGGGGGCGGACTGAAGCTTTCTTT.

About this clonotype: This may stem from a read error, because a much larger clone lies one nucleotide away. Written as DNA, the CDR3 is TGCAGTGCTCACAGGGGGCCCGGCGTTGGGAGCATTCAGCCCCAGCATTTT. Translating gives CSAHRGPGVGSIQPQHF. The chain combines TRBV20-1 with TRBJ1-5, with 9 bases matching TRBD1. The CDR3 loop spans 17 amino acids. CDR1 is DFQATT and CDR2 is SNEGSKA in the germline V gene (reference sequence).

This clonotype was seen only a few times. J is TRBJ2-7 and V is TRBV24-1; no firm D call. The CDR3 loop spans 12 amino acids. V was pared by 7 bases and J by 6 bases, with 12 bases between. Germline loops: CDR1 KGHDR, CDR2 SFDVKD. CDR3 coding DNA: TGTGCCACCAGAAATGGATGGGGCGAGCAGTACTTC. It specifies CATRNGWGEQYF.

The chain uses TRBV14 and TRBJ1-2; perhaps TRBD1 as D (6 bases). The CDR3 runs to 14 residues. Germline lookup yields CDR1 SGHDN and CDR2 FVKESK. Trimming took 1 base from V and 4 from J, leaving 10 bases between them. CDR3 sequence: CASSQGDIFYGYTF. In DNA, the CDR3 is TGTGCCAGCAGCCAAGGGGACATTTTCTATGGCTACACCTTC.

The chain carries TRBV6-5 and TRBJ2-2; TRBD2 matches at 7 bases. The germline gives CDR1 MNHEY, CDR2 SVGAGI. With 0 bases clipped from V and 3 bases from J, the junction kept 4 bases outside the gene matches. The CDR3 is 16 amino acids. The CDR3 reads CASSYSGGADTGELFF. The CDR3 DNA reads TGTGCCAGCAGTTACTCGGGAGGGGCGGACACCGGGGAGCTGTTTTTT.

This clonotype was seen a handful of times. The chain carries TRBV12-3 or TRBV12-4 and TRBJ2-2; perhaps TRBD2 as D (6 bases). The V gene lost 8 bases and the J gene lost 6 bases, with 10 bases spanning the gap. This CDR3 comprises 12 residues. CDR3 coding DNA: TGTGCCAGCGGATGGGGGGCCGGGGAGCTGTTTTTT. This sequence encodes CASGWGAGELFF.

This clonotype occurred many times. The CDR3 region is CATGKGLAGADTGELFF. Here the CDR3 DNA reads TGTGCCACCGGCAAGGGACTAGCGGGAGCCGACACCGGGGAGCTGTTTTTT. J is TRBJ2-2 and V is TRBV15, with TRBD2 matching over 14 bases. The CDR3 has 17 residues. Unmatched junction bases numbered 8, after V lost 8 bases and J lost 3 bases. Germline assignment: CDR1 LNHNV and CDR2 YYDKDF (reference sequence).

The gene calls are TRBV20-1 and TRBJ2-1; possible D gene TRBD2, 6 bases. The V gene's germline CDR1 is DFQATT and CDR2 SNEGSKA (reference sequence). The CDR3 sequence is 15 residues long. Trimming removed 0 bases at V and 3 bases at J, with 12 bases between. The CDR3 coding sequence is TGCAGTGCTAGAGAATGGAATAGCGGCTACAATGAGCAGTTCTTC. It specifies CSAREWNSGYNEQFF.

V gene TRBV27 combines with J gene TRBJ1-1; possibly TRBD1 for D (5 bases). Trimming cost V 6 bases and J 6 bases, with 20 bases left between them. Germline V gives CDR1 MNHEY, CDR2 SMNVEV (reference sequence). The CDR3 totals 15 residues. This CDR3 reads CASSPIPGSTAEAFF. The CDR3 DNA reads as TGTGCCAGCAGCCCTATCCCAGGGAGTACGGCTGAAGCTTTCTTT.

The rearrangement links TRBV12-3 or TRBV12-4 to TRBJ2-5, with 14 bases lining up with TRBD2. The CDR3 spans 18 residues. V trimming: 4 bases; J trimming: 4 bases; junction bases outside the gene matches: 11. CDR3 DNA sequence: TGTGCCAGCAGTTCGAGGAGACTAGCGGGAGGGCCCACAGAGACCCAGTACTTC. Translation: CASSSRRLAGGPTETQYF.

The genes are TRBV25-1 and TRBJ2-3; D is unclear. The CDR3 sequence is 12 residues long. The germline gives CDR1 MGHDK, CDR2 SYGVNS. The ends were cut back, 5 bases at V and 4 bases at J, with 7 bases in the middle. CDR3 amino acids: CASSSMADTQYF. CDR3 DNA sequence: TGTGCCAGCAGTAGCATGGCAGATACGCAGTATTTT.

This clonotype was seen more than once but under ten times. The chain links TRBV3-1 to TRBJ2-2; D is possibly TRBD1 (5 bases). From germline, CDR1 is LGHDT and CDR2 YNNKEL (reference sequence). The CDR3 is made up of 15 amino acids. Trimming stripped 4 bases from V and 2 bases from J, with 11 bases between. The CDR3 DNA follows: TGTGCCAGCAGCCGATTCGACAGAAACACCGGGGAGCTGTTTTTT. It is translated as CASSRFDRNTGELFF.

This clonotype was seen a handful of times. The chain employs TRBV20-1 and TRBJ2-5; tentatively, D is TRBD2 (5 bases). The germline V and J ends were trimmed by 8 bases and 3 bases, with 13 bases remaining between them. CDR1 is DFQATT, CDR2 SNEGSKA, per germline (reference sequence). This CDR3 is 12 amino acids long. CDR3 nucleotide sequence: TGCAGTACTGAGGACGGGGAAGAGACCCAGTACTTC. This gives the protein CSTEDGEETQYF.

The gene calls are TRBV6-2 or TRBV6-3 and TRBJ2-7; 9 bases are shared with TRBD1. The CDR3 extends over 17 amino acids. V was pared by 6 bases and J by 2 bases, with 14 bases of the junction left unmatched. Germline V lookup: CDR1 MNHEY, CDR2 SVGEGT. The CDR3 DNA follows: TGTGCCAGCAGACCTACTTGGACAGGGGCCCTTCCCTACGAGCAGTACTTC. Translation: CASRPTWTGALPYEQYF.

CDR3 DNA sequence: TGCGCCAGCAGCCAAATTTCAGGGGGGGAGCTGTTTTTT. Translating it yields CASSQISGGELFF. V is TRBV4-1 and J is TRBJ2-2, with D possibly being TRBD1 (5 bases). There are 13 residues in the CDR3. From germline, CDR1 is MGHRA and CDR2 YSYEKL. The V gene lost 2 bases and the J gene lost 8 bases, with 9 bases spanning the gap.

The chain links TRBV9 to TRBJ2-5, with D unclear. Germline V lookup: CDR1 SGDLS, CDR2 YYNGEE. CDR3 size: 11 residues. V was pared by 4 bases and J by 9 bases, with 10 bases between. CDR3 DNA sequence: TGTGCCAGCAGCTCGGAATACCCCCAGTACTTC. Amino acid sequence: CASSSEYPQYF.

In its sample, this clonotype was seen many times. The chain has TRBV7-2 and TRBJ2-7, with 7 bases lining up with TRBD1. This CDR3 comprises 14 residues. Trimming took 5 bases from V and 0 from J; bases not matched to a gene: 4. Germline CDR1 SGHTA, CDR2 FQGNSA. CDR3 nucleotides: TGTGCCAGCAGCGCCTCAGGGGGCTCCTACGAGCAGTACTTC. Protein product: CASSASGGSYEQYF. The full variable domain, completed using reference TRBV7-2 and TRBJ2-7, is GAGVSQSPSNKVTEKGKDVELRCDPISGHTALYWYRQSLGQGLEFLIYFQGNSAPDKSGLPSDRFSAERTGGSVSTLTIQRTQQEDSAVYLCASSASGGSYEQYFGPGTRLTVT.

In this sample, this clonotype turned up many times. This chain connects TRBV28 to TRBJ1-1, with D possibly TRBD1 on 5 matching bases. This CDR3 comprises 14 residues. The V and J ends lost 5 bases and 4 bases respectively, with 14 bases between them. From germline, CDR1 is MDHEN and CDR2 SYDVKM. The CDR3 reads CASSVEGSGTEAFF. CDR3 coding DNA: TGTGCCAGCAGTGTGGAGGGGTCGGGCACTGAAGCTTTCTTT.

This clonotype was seen a few times. The rearrangement uses TRBV15 and TRBJ1-2; tentatively, D is TRBD1 (6 bases). This CDR3 spans 15 amino acids. CDR1 and CDR2 (germline): LNHNV, YYDKDF (reference sequence). With 3 bases removed from V and 8 bases from J, the gap between germline ends came to 19 bases. As DNA, the CDR3 is TGTGCCACCAGCAGTCCATCCGGGGGCCCGAGGGGCTACACCTTC. It codes for CATSSPSGGPRGYTF.

V is TRBV28 and J is TRBJ2-3; D ambiguous. Germline lookup yields CDR1 MDHEN and CDR2 SYDVKM. The ends were cut back, 1 base at V and 2 bases at J, with 10 bases in the middle. The CDR3 consists of 15 residues. The CDR3 sequence is CASSLSETYTDTQYF. DNA for the CDR3: TGTGCCAGCAGTTTATCAGAGACTTACACAGATACGCAGTATTTT.

The genes are TRBV6-9 and TRBJ2-3; 12 bases agree with TRBD2. Germline CDR1 and CDR2: MNHGY and SVAAGI. CDR3 length: 17 amino acids. J was trimmed by 1 base and V by 4 bases; bases with no gene match: 6. This chain's CDR3 is CASSSWTSGIGTDTQYF. The CDR3 DNA is TGTGCCAGCAGTTCTTGGACTAGCGGGATAGGCACAGATACGCAGTATTTT.

This clonotype was detected ten times or more. The chain carries TRBV29-1 and TRBJ1-1; D gene unclear. Deletions cut 3 bases from V and 0 bases from J, with 8 bases between. The CDR3 extends over 13 amino acids. CDR1 is SQVTM and CDR2 is ANQGSEA in the germline V gene. For the CDR3, the DNA is TGCAGCGTTGAGTGGAGCATGAACACTGAAGCTTTCTTT. Translated: CSVEWSMNTEAFF.